This paragraph covers one T cell receptor beta chain sequence. This clonotype occurred a few times. The clone's antigen remains unknown. Base qualities are missing; no much larger clone stands one base away. From cysteine to phenylalanine, the CDR3 is 15 amino acids long. The entry retains the CDR3 DNA only, 45 bases that are in frame from base 1. Trimming costs V 0 bases and J 4 bases, and their ends lie 11 bases apart. CDR1 and CDR2 are read off the germline V gene as SGHRS and YFSETQ. This entry is derived from a study of glioma-infiltrating T cells (dated by TCRdb to about 2016). At the level of the whole study: The study sequenced TCR alpha- and beta-chain repertoires from glioma tissue, from non-neoplastic brain tissue and from matched peripheral blood mononuclear cells. To measure divergence between tissue and blood T-cell populations, each tissue-infiltrating repertoire was compared with the peripheral blood repertoire of the same patient. The paired cohort comprised three low-grade glioma patients, about eight primary glioblastoma patients and three non-glioma patients contributing non-neoplastic brain tissue.

On the study overall, not on this receptor specifically: Group comparisons were based on small numbers of patients: three non-neoplastic, three low-grade glioma and several glioblastoma patients. VJ-independent divergence between tissue and blood was lower than expected in non-neoplastic patients but higher than expected in all gliomas, particularly low-grade gliomas. Only a very small number of CDR3 sequences turned up in both tissue and blood, a result put down to high CDR3 diversity combined with limited sampling.

The iRepertoire nested amplicon-rescue multiplex PCR (arm-PCR) platform was used to amplify TCR alpha and beta CDR3 regions from RNA. One-step reverse transcription and amplification used about 95-400 ng of tissue mRNA or PBMC total RNA as input. Following bead purification, Illumina adapters were added by a secondary multiplex PCR, and the libraries were gel-purified between 200 and 400 bp. Libraries carried internal 6-nucleotide barcodes used for demultiplexing. Sequencing of libraries was performed on an Illumina MiSeq with 2x220 or 2x250 nucleotide paired-end reads. In the paper's pipeline: Paired reads were merged using FLASH 1.2.11 and aligned with BWA-MEM to the GRCh37 human genome, and TRA and TRB reads were then extracted. For V and J assignment, an IMGT-derived reference of cassette sequences and CDR3 motifs that included pseudogenes was used. Reads were translated in three frames, and productive CDR3s were defined by a C…FGXG motif without stop codons. Clonotypes were defined as unique combinations of V-J cassette pair and CDR3 amino acid sequence. Filtering of reads was based on Hamming distance, with the threshold set by the sequence error rate of each sample in mapped regions. TCRdb ran its own pipeline on the public reads, namely fastp trimming at Q25 and MiXCR clone calling, and kept in-frame beta chains. A single entry per CDR3 protein holds the most common genes and DNA from its merged rows. TCRdb, not the authors, supplied the V and J calls. In all, the sample holds about 180,000 distinct CDR3 sequences, and roughly two fifths of those were seen once. The top ten constitute around 5.2% of the sample.

The sequencing sample was made of glioma tissue, nonneoplastic brain tissue, or PBMCs (not recorded which). The rearranged chain carries TRBV5-1 and TRBJ1-3; the D segment cannot be called with confidence. The source of this sequence is a human donor with low-grade glioma or glioblastoma, undergoing nonglioma brain surgery, or in good health (not recorded which). The CDR3 in this case is CASSLEPVGGNTIYF. Read as DNA, the sequence is TGCGCCAGCAGCTTGGAGCCAGTAGGCGGAAACACCATATATTTT.